This TCR beta chain was recorded in a study of T cell responses to AZD1222 COVID-19 vaccine. Study conclusions and caveats: At baseline, seropositivity was found in only 5 to 7 AZD1222 recipients. Clonal diversity may have been underestimated, and the donors were mostly white British, with more females than males.

The CDR3 runs to 12 residues. The V gene lost 6 bases and the J gene lost 6 bases, with 11 bases spanning the gap. Germline V CDR1 and CDR2: LGHDT, YNNKEL (reference sequence). This clone was seen many times. Its antigen is undetermined. Measured with immunoSEQ multiplex PCR; TCRdb has only the in-frame clones, and not every one. The sample consists of more than 140,000 clones, roughly nine tenths of them appearing once. This TCR came from an adult in good health. This chain links TRBV3-1 (or the pseudogene TRBV3-2) with TRBJ1-2; no firm D call. The sample consisted of peripheral blood, taken on day 0 of AZD1222 vaccination. This chain's CDR3 is CASSPTQDGYTF. The CDR3 DNA reads as TGTGCCAGCAGTCCCACCCAGGATGGCTACACCTTC.